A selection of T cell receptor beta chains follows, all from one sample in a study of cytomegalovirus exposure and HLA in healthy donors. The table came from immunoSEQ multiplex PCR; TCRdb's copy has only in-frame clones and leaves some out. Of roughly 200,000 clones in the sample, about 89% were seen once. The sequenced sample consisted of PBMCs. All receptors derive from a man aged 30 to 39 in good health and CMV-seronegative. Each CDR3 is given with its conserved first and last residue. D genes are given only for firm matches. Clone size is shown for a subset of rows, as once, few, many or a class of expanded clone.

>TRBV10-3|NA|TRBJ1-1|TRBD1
CAIRAGTGRGGTEAFF
TGTGCCATCAGGGCCGGGACAGGGCGGGGTGGCACTGAAGCTTTCTTT
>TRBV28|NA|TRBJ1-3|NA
CASSLWGGPSSGNTIYF
TGTGCCAGCAGTTTATGGGGGGGACCGAGCTCTGGAAACACCATATATTTT
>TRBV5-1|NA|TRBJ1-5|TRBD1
CASSSGQGNQPQHF
TGCGCCAGCAGTTCGGGACAGGGAAATCAGCCCCAGCATTTT
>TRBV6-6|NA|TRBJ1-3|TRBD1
CASSYGDRSSGNTIYF
TGTGCCAGCAGTTACGGGGACAGGAGCTCTGGAAACACCATATATTTT
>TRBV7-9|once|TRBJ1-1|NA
CASSFMNTEAFF
TGTGCCAGCAGCTTCATGAACACTGAAGCTTTCTTT
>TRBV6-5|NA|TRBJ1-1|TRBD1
CASSFDRGMGTEAFF
TGTGCCAGCAGTTTTGACAGGGGGATGGGCACTGAAGCTTTCTTT
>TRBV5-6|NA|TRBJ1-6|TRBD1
CASSSAPDRGQSPLHF
TGTGCCAGCAGCTCCGCTCCTGACAGGGGGCAATCACCCCTCCACTTT
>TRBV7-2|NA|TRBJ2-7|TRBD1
CASSLGWTGAIYEQYF
TGTGCCAGCAGCTTAGGGTGGACAGGGGCAATCTACGAGCAGTACTTC
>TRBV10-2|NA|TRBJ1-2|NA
CASSESREGGYTF
TGCGCCAGCAGTGAGTCCAGGGAGGGTGGCTACACCTTC
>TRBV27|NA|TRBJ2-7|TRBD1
CASSLLIGQGPYEQYF
TGTGCCAGCAGTTTATTAATCGGACAGGGACCCTACGAGCAGTACTTC
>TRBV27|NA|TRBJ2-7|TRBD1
CASSTGGFHEQYF
TGTGCCAGCAGTACAGGGGGCTTCCACGAGCAGTACTTC
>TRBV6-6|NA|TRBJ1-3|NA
CAYRGSSGNTIYF
TGTGCCTATAGAGGGTCTTCTGGAAACACCATATATTTT
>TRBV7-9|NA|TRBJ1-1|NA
CASSLLQEAFF
TGTGCCAGCAGCTTACTCCAGGAAGCTTTCTTT
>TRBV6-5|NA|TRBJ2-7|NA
CASSYAGISAYEQYF
TGTGCCAGCAGTTATGCAGGGATTTCAGCCTACGAGCAGTACTTC
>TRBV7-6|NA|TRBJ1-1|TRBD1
CASSSISQGEAEAFF
TGTGCCAGCAGCAGCATAAGTCAGGGGGAAGCTGAAGCTTTCTTT
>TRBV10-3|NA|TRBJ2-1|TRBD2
CATNSGTSGANEQFF
TGTGCCACCAACTCCGGGACTAGCGGGGCTAATGAGCAGTTCTTC
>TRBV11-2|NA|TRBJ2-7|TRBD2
CASSGLAGGSYEQYF
TGTGCCAGCAGTGGACTAGCGGGAGGGTCCTACGAGCAGTACTTC
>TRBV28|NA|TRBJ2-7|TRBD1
CASSSFTGAFPYEQYF
TGTGCCAGCAGTTCCTTCACAGGGGCCTTCCCCTACGAGCAGTACTTC
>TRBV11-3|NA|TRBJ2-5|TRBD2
CASSLTSGSQETQYF
TGTGCCAGCAGTTTGACTAGCGGGAGTCAAGAGACCCAGTACTTC
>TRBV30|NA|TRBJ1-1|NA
CAWTNTGNTEAFF
TGTGCCTGGACTAATACAGGGAACACTGAAGCTTTCTTT
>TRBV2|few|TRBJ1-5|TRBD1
CASSVGDRGRHF
TGTGCCAGCAGTGTAGGGGACAGAGGGCGGCATTTT
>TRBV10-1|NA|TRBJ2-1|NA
CASSDRLVSYNEQFF
TGCGCCAGCAGTGACCGGCTAGTATCCTACAATGAGCAGTTCTTC
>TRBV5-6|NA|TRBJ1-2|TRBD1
CASSLDLRQGVGGYTF
TGTGCCAGCAGCTTGGACCTACGACAGGGGGTTGGTGGCTACACCTTC
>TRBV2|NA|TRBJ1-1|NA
CASRGSGTEAFF
TGTGCCAGCAGAGGCAGCGGAACTGAAGCTTTCTTT
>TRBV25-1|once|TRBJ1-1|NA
CASSDRSSGFTEAFF
TGTGCCAGCAGCGACCGGAGTTCAGGGTTCACTGAAGCTTTCTTT
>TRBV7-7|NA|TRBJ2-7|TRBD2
CASSFLGQCPSGGSYEQYF
TGTGCTAGCAGCTTCCTAGGACAGTGTCCTAGCGGGGGCTCCTACGAGCAGTACTTC
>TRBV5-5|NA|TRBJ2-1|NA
CASSLVGGQFF
TGTGCCAGCAGCTTGGTGGGGGGGCAGTTCTTC
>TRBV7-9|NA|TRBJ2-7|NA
CASSPNRVEQYF
TGTGCCAGCAGCCCGAACAGGGTTGAGCAGTACTTC
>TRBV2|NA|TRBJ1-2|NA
CASSDLEGYTF
TGTGCCAGCAGTGACCTGGAGGGCTACACCTTC
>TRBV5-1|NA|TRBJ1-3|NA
CASGGVSGNTIYF
TGCGCCAGCGGAGGGGTCTCTGGAAACACCATATATTTT
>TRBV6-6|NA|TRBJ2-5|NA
CASSYLDSNKETQYF
TGTGCCAGCAGTTACTTAGACAGCAACAAAGAGACCCAGTACTTC
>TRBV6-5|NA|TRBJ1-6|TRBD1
CASSYYGTVDSPLHF
TGTGCCAGCAGTTACTATGGGACAGTAGATTCACCCCTCCACTTT
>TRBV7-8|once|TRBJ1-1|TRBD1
CASSTTGKNTEAFF
TGTGCCAGCAGCACGACAGGGAAGAACACTGAAGCTTTCTTT
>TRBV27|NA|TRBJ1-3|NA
CASKREPSGNTIYF
TGTGCCAGCAAGCGGGAACCCTCTGGAAACACCATATATTTT
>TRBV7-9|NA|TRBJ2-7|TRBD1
CAGSPGQGPYEQYF
TGTGCCGGCAGCCCAGGACAGGGACCCTACGAGCAGTACTTC
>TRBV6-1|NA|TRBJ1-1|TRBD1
CASSRDRAVTEAFF
TGTGCCAGCAGCCGGGACAGGGCTGTAACTGAAGCTTTCTTT
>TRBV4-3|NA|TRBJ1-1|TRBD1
CASSQGTDNTEAFF
TGCGCCAGCAGCCAGGGGACAGATAACACTGAAGCTTTCTTT
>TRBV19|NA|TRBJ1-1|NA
CASTNTGGGTEAFF
TGTGCCAGTACTAATACCGGGGGTGGGACTGAAGCTTTCTTT
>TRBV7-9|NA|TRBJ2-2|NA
CASSFSWNTGELFF
TGTGCCAGCAGCTTTAGTTGGAACACCGGGGAGCTGTTTTTT
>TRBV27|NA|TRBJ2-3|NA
CASSPPTSTDTQYF
TGTGCCAGCAGTCCCCCGACTAGCACAGATACGCAGTATTTT